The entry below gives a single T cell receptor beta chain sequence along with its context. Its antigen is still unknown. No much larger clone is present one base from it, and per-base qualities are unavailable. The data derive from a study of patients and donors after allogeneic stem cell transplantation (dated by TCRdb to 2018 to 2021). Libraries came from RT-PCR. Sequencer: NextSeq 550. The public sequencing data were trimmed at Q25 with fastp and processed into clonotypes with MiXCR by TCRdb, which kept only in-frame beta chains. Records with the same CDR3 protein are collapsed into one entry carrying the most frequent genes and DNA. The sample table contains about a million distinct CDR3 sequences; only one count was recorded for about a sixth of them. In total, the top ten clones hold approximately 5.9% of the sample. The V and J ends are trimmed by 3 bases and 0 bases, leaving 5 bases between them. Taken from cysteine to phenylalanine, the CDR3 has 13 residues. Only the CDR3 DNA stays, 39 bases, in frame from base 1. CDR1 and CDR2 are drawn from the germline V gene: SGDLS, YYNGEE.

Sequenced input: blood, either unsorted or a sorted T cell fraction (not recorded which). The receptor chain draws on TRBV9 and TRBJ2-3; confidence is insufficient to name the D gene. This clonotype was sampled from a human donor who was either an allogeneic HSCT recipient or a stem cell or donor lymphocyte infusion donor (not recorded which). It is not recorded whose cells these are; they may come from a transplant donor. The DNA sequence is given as TGTGCCAGCAGCGACACTAGCACAGATACGCAGTATTTT. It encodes CASSDTSTDTQYF. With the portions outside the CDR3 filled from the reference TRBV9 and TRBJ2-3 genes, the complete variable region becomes DSGVTQTPKHLITATGQRVTLRCSPRSGDLSVYWYQQSLDQGLQFLIQYYNGEERAKGNILERFSAQQFPDLHSELNLSSLELGDSALYFCASSDTSTDTQYFGPGTRLTVL.